Only a few counts were recorded for the clone carrying this TCR beta chain. Naive CD8 cells were CD45RO-negative, positively selected for CCR7, excluding terminally differentiated effector memory CD45RA+ cells. The assay used deep level. Investigators spread the genomic DNA of each subset evenly over several immunoSEQ plates. The table came from immunoSEQ multiplex PCR; TCRdb's copy has only in-frame clones and leaves some out. The data contain about 2 million clones, 85% to 95% of them singletons. The entry originates in a study of shared clonotypes between healthy human individuals. Sample: naive CD8+ T cells sorted from blood. The TCR sequence derives from a young man in good health.

The CDR3 loop reads CAWSVTQGTEAFF. The CDR3 DNA sequence: TGTGCCTGGAGTGTTACACAGGGGACTGAAGCTTTCTTT. This chain uses TRBV30 with TRBJ1-1; 7 bases line up with TRBD1. The germline CDR1 and CDR2 sequences are GTSNPN and SVGIG (reference sequence). The CDR3 sequence is 13 residues long. V was clipped by 0 bases and J by 5 bases; unmatched bases: 3. The whole variable domain, filled in from reference TRBV30 and TRBJ1-1, reads SQTIHQWPATLVQPVGSPLSLECTVEGTSNPNLYWYRQAAGRGLQLLFYSVGIGQISSEVPQNLSASRPQDRQFILSSKKLLLSDSGFYLCAWSVTQGTEAFFGQGTRLTVV.